Below are 5 T cell receptor beta chains sequenced from a single sample in a study of molecular identifiers for immune sequencing clone quantification. MiXCR, applied by TCRdb to the PCR reads, yields one record per CDR3 protein. The sample holds about 65,000 distinct CDR3 sequences, about 18% seen once. The sequencing sample was made of naive CD8+ T cells from blood, with Jurkat cell RNA spiked in. The subset here: FACS-sorted CD8+CD4-CCR7+CD45RA+ naive T cells. These receptors originate from a human donor in good health. Some libraries in this study had Jurkat cell RNA spiked in.

This clonotype was seen a single time. This may stem from a read error, because a much larger clone lies one nucleotide away. CDR3 bases: TGTGCCAGCAGCGTAGTTGGAGCGGGTGGCGAGCAGTACTTC. Its protein product is CASSVVGAGGEQYF. The chain recombines TRBV9 with TRBJ2-7; perhaps TRBD2 as D (6 bases). From germline, CDR1 is SGDLS and CDR2 YYNGEE. V was pared by 0 bases and J by 6 bases, with 13 bases between. The CDR3 extends over 14 amino acids.

This clonotype was seen ten or more times. This rearrangement joins TRBV27 to TRBJ1-2; D is unresolved. Trimming took off 0 bases at V and 4 bases at J, with 6 bases between the two ends. The germline V gene encodes CDR1 MNHEY and CDR2 SMNVEV (reference sequence). This CDR3 region has 13 residues. The CDR3 sequence is CASSLSGSYGYTF. Written as DNA, the CDR3 is TGTGCCAGCAGTTTATCAGGGAGCTATGGCTACACCTTC.

This clonotype was recorded at least ten times. The rearrangement uses TRBV20-1 and TRBJ2-7; 12 nucleotides match TRBD1. CDR3 length: 14 amino acids. Per the germline V gene, CDR1 is DFQATT and CDR2 is SNEGSKA (reference sequence). The trim removed 4 bases at V and 3 bases at J, leaving 4 bases unmatched. The CDR3 nucleotides read TGCAGTGCTATGCGGGACAGGGGGCACTACGAGCAGTACTTC. Translated, it gives CSAMRDRGHYEQYF.

This clonotype was counted ten times or more. The chain has TRBV12-3 or TRBV12-4 and TRBJ2-5; 11 nucleotides align to TRBD2. CDR3 length equals 16 residues. V gave up 7 bases and J gave up 0 bases; unmatched junction bases: 7. Here the CDR3 DNA reads TGTGCCAGCACCCCAGGGGGACTAGCGGACCAAGAGACCCAGTACTTC. Translation: CASTPGGLADQETQYF.

This clonotype has a handful of counts. The rearrangement links TRBV29-1 to TRBJ2-6; no reliable D call. Trimming removed 6 bases at V and 2 bases at J, with 11 bases between. Germline V lookup: CDR1 SQVTM, CDR2 ANQGSEA. CDR3 length: 14 amino acids. CDR3 DNA: TGCAGCGTCGCCCTATCTACTGGGGCCAACGTCCTGACTTTC. It is translated as CSVALSTGANVLTF.